This paragraph covers one TCR beta chain sequence. This specimen belongs to a study of control samples from healthy donors and cancer patients. The data were produced by immunoSEQ multiplex PCR, yet TCRdb's version contains in-frame clones alone and is incomplete. The sample consists of 160,000 or so clones, 85% to 95% of them appearing once. Germline lookup yields CDR1 LGHDT and CDR2 YNNKEL (reference sequence). The V end lost 2 bases, the J end lost 6 bases, and 19 bases lay between the germline ends. The CDR3 has 17 residues. This receptor was identified in a man aged 45-65 years in good health. The chain links TRBV3-1 (or the pseudogene TRBV3-2) to TRBJ2-2; D call uncertain. The sample consisted of blood. DNA for the CDR3: TGTGCCAGCAGCCAAAATTCTGGGTTTTTTTTCGCCGGGGAGCTGTTTTTT. Its translation is CASSQNSGFFFAGELFF.